This TCR beta chain is drawn from a study of technical replicates of blood from a few donors. Sequenced by immunoSEQ multiplex PCR; TCRdb stores in-frame clones only, minus some. The table lists nearly 70,000 clones, roughly 93% of them singletons. The germline V gene has CDR1 SGHRS and CDR2 YFSETQ. V was trimmed by 2 bases and J by 4 bases, leaving 9 bases between them. The CDR3 extends over 14 amino acids. The source material was T cells isolated from PBMCs. The rearrangement links TRBV5-1 to TRBJ2-2, with TRBD2 as a possible D gene (6 bases). The sequence derives from a human donor in good health. CDR3 bases: TGCGCCAGCAGCTTCCCGGGAGCCACCGGGGAGCTGTTTTTT. It codes for CASSFPGATGELFF.